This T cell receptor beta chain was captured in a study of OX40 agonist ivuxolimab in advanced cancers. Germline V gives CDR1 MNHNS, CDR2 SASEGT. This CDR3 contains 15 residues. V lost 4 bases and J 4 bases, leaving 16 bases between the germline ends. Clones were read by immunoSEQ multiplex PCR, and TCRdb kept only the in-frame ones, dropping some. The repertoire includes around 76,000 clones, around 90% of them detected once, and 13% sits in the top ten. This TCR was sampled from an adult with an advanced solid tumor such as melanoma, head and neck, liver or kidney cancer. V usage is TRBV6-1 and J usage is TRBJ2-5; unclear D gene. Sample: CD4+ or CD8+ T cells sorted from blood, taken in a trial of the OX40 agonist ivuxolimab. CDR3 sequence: CASSVAPSSVETQYF. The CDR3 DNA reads TGTGCCAGCAGTGTAGCCCCGTCTTCTGTAGAGACCCAGTACTTC.